This TCR beta chain is from a study of tumor and adjacent non-tumor tissue in lung cancer. Study background: About 4.17 million productive TCRbeta reads were obtained per sample on average. General observations from the study: Higher tumor TCR diversity was associated with shorter survival. Tumor repertoires had a smaller top 100 clone share than normal lung.

The CDR3 is 15 amino acids. Germline CDR1 SGHNT, CDR2 YENEEA. This sample's RNA came from whole unsorted tissue. Newly diagnosed lung cancer patients had thoracic surgery in China, August–late 2014, without prior chemotherapy. TCRbeta libraries were built with three rounds of nested PCR, modified from ARM-PCR. TCRdb itself ran the multiplex PCR reads through MiXCR, one entry per CDR3 protein. The sample yields more than 85,000 distinct CDR3 sequences, over 70% seen once. As to this clonotype: Its specificity is not known. One end of the junction is discordant with germline, which a read error may explain.

Material for sequencing was lung tumor tissue. The sequence derives from a man between 65 and 85 years old with non-small cell lung cancer. V and J are TRBV11-3 and TRBJ2-1, with 7 positions matching TRBD2. The CDR3: CASRLVWEGPNEQFF. The DNA of the CDR3 is TGTGCCAGCAGGTTAGTATGGGAGGGCCCGAATGAGCAGTTCTTC.